These 4 T cell receptor beta chains were all obtained from the same sample, sequenced in a study of T cell responses to AZD1222 COVID-19 vaccine (dated by TCRdb to the early 2020s). Taken with the paper, the label for time point translates to: about 28 days (+/-7) after the second vaccine dose. The library relied on the immunoSEQ multiplex PCR assay. TCRdb took this table from immuneACCESS and kept in-frame rearrangements with V and J called. Such tables lack part of the clones; where checked against another copy, unresolved V genes explain under half of the gap, and the rest is unexplained. In this sample the table shows around 140,000 clones, about 91% of which occur a single time. In total, the top ten clones hold about a tenth of the sample. The input for sequencing was peripheral blood, taken 28 days after the second AZD1222 dose. These receptor sequences come from an adult who received the AZD1222 COVID-19 vaccine.

V usage is TRBV19 and J usage is TRBJ1-3; D not certain. The CDR3 is 14 residues long. Germline V gives CDR1 LNHDA, CDR2 SQIVND (reference sequence). The V gene lost 5 bases and the J gene lost 1 base, with 9 bases spanning the gap. Here the CDR3 reads CASSPGRSGNTIYF. The DNA of the CDR3 is TGTGCCAGTAGTCCAGGACGATCTGGAAACACCATATATTTT. The full variable domain, completed using reference TRBV19 and TRBJ1-3, is DGGITQSPKYLFRKEGQNVTLSCEQNLNHDAMYWYRQDPGQGLRLIYYSQIVNDFQKGDIAEGYSVSREKKESFPLTVTSAQKNPTAFYLCASSPGRSGNTIYFGEGSWLTVV.

The CDR3 loop reads CASTSGGGYTF. In nucleotides, the CDR3 is TGTGCCAGCACCTCTGGGGGGGGCTACACCTTC. The chain uses TRBV7-8 and TRBJ1-2; possibly TRBD1 for D (5 bases). With 7 bases removed from V and 8 bases from J, the gap between germline ends came to 11 bases. The CDR3 loop spans 11 amino acids. Germline loops: CDR1 SGHVS, CDR2 FQNEAQ.

The V gene is TRBV4-3, the J gene TRBJ1-1, with no clear D. V dropped 0 bases and J dropped 5 bases, with 7 bases sitting between them. The CDR3 has 13 amino acids. CDR1 is LGHNA, CDR2 YSLEER, per germline. CDR3 sequence: CASSQDPDTEAFF. Written as DNA, the CDR3 is TGCGCCAGCAGCCAAGACCCCGATACTGAAGCTTTCTTT.

The chain uses TRBV18 and TRBJ1-1; D perhaps matches TRBD1 (6 bases). The CDR3 runs 15 residues. The V gene lost 3 bases and the J gene lost 7 bases, with 18 bases spanning the gap. The germline gives CDR1 KGHSH, CDR2 LQKENI. The CDR3 sequence is CASSPRGGTTGEAFF. In DNA form, the CDR3 reads TGTGCCAGCTCACCTCGGGGGGGCACAACGGGTGAAGCTTTCTTT.